A single sample gave rise to the 25 T cell receptor beta chains below, sequenced in a study of long-term antiretroviral therapy in people with HIV. Survey level was the resolution at which the v3.0 immunoSEQ assay ran. Libraries were prepared by immunoSEQ multiplex PCR; TCRdb keeps only in-frame clonotypes and omits some of them. The data hold some 21,000 clones, with 80% to 85% observed a single time. The material sequenced was unsorted PBMCs, taken 0.1 years before starting antiretroviral therapy. The receptors here all came from a man aged 40-49 years with HIV.

The rearrangement uses TRBV19 and TRBJ2-7, with D hard to call. The CDR3 spans 14 residues. Germline-derived CDR1 and CDR2 are LNHDA and SQIVND (reference sequence). V was pared by 5 bases and J by 5 bases, with 16 bases between. CDR3 protein: CASSPYPRADEQYF. In nucleotides, the CDR3 is TGTGCCAGTAGTCCTTACCCTAGGGCGGACGAGCAGTACTTC.

The chain is built from TRBV18 and TRBJ2-1, with D possibly TRBD1 on 6 matching bases. This CDR3 has 13 residues. V was trimmed by 8 bases and J by 4 bases, leaving 12 bases between them. Germline CDR1 reads KGHSH; CDR2 reads LQKENI. Here the CDR3 reads CASAEQGYNEQFF. The CDR3, as DNA: TGTGCCAGCGCAGAACAGGGATACAATGAGCAGTTCTTC.

This clone occurred a few times. The gene calls are TRBV5-6 and TRBJ2-2, with D uncertain. The germline V gene has CDR1 SGHDT and CDR2 YYEEEE. V shed 3 bases and J shed 4 bases, with 16 bases lying between them. The length of the CDR3 is 16 residues. CDR3 loop: CASSYRYRTSTGELFF. DNA for the CDR3: TGTGCCAGCAGCTACCGGTATCGGACGAGCACCGGGGAGCTGTTTTTT.

The V and J genes are TRBV5-5 and TRBJ2-3; 8 nucleotides align to TRBD2. This CDR3 contains 15 residues. Trimming cost V 1 base and J 3 bases; bases outside gene matches: 4. CDR1 and CDR2 (germline): SGHKS, YYEKEE (reference sequence). The DNA of the CDR3 is TGTGCCAGCAGCTTGATGCAGCGGGGGACAGATACGCAGTATTTT. It yields the protein CASSLMQRGTDTQYF.

This chain uses TRBV15 with TRBJ2-6; the D gene could be TRBD1 or TRBD2 (5 bases each). V was trimmed by 8 bases and J by 0 bases, leaving 20 bases between them. Germline CDR1 is LNHNV and CDR2 is YYDKDF (reference sequence). The CDR3 totals 18 residues. This chain's CDR3 is CATDTPGAWGSGANVLTF. Here the CDR3 DNA reads TGTGCCACCGACACGCCCGGGGCCTGGGGCTCTGGGGCCAACGTCCTGACTTTC.

The chain links TRBV18 to TRBJ2-5; no definite D call. The CDR3 contains 13 residues. The V gene lost 6 bases and the J gene lost 6 bases, with 14 bases spanning the gap. CDR1 KGHSH and CDR2 LQKENI come from the germline V gene. The CDR3 region has the DNA TGTGCCAGCTCCCTCGGGTCAGAACAGACCCAGTACTTC. Its protein is CASSLGSEQTQYF.

The chain joins TRBV7-9 to TRBJ2-7; D may be TRBD2 (6 bases). This CDR3 comprises 15 residues. In germline, CDR1 is SEHNR, CDR2 FQNEAQ (reference sequence). Between the trimmed V and J ends, which lost 5 bases and 5 bases, there was a span of 19 bases. In DNA, the CDR3 is TGTGCCAGCAGCCCGGCCGTGACACTAGCAAACGAGCAGTACTTC. It is translated as CASSPAVTLANEQYF.

This clone has only one observation. This rearrangement joins TRBV7-7 to TRBJ2-3, with D possibly TRBD1 on 5 matching bases. Trimming left V 4 bases short and J 3 bases short, with 14 bases between. This CDR3 spans 15 amino acids. The germline V gene encodes CDR1 SSHAT and CDR2 FNYEAQ (reference sequence). CDR3 nucleotides: TGTGCCAGCAGCTCGACCCAACAGGAGACAGATACGCAGTATTTT. This translates into CASSSTQQETDTQYF.

This chain joins TRBV7-2 and TRBJ2-2; 10 bases line up with TRBD1. This CDR3 has 15 amino acids. Germline lookup yields CDR1 SGHTA and CDR2 FQGNSA. The ends lost 3 bases at V and 7 bases at J; junction bases unmatched: 5. The CDR3 loop is CASSLRQGAVGELFF. Written as DNA, the CDR3 is TGTGCCAGCAGCTTGAGACAGGGGGCGGTCGGGGAGCTGTTTTTT. Together with reference TRBV7-2 and TRBJ2-2, the CDR3 gives the full variable domain: GAGVSQSPSNKVTEKGKDVELRCDPISGHTALYWYRQSLGQGLEFLIYFQGNSAPDKSGLPSDRFSAERTGGSVSTLTIQRTQQEDSAVYLCASSLRQGAVGELFFGEGSRLTVL.

This sequence joins TRBV4-2 and TRBJ2-3; 12 nucleotides line up with TRBD2. The V segment lost 4 bases and the J segment 4 bases; nucleotides outside the gene matches: 6. CDR3 length: 16 residues. Per germline, CDR1 LGHNA and CDR2 YNFKEQ. CDR3 DNA sequence: TGTGCCAGCAGCCCACTTGGGACTAGCGGGCCAGATACGCAGTATTTT. Translated, it gives CASSPLGTSGPDTQYF.

This clone was seen once. The V call is TRBV27, the J call TRBJ2-7, with 11 positions matching TRBD2. V lost 0 bases and J lost 0; bases outside the gene matches: 7. This CDR3 is built from 18 residues. Germline V CDR1 and CDR2: MNHEY, SMNVEV (reference sequence). The CDR3 DNA reads TGTGCCAGCAGTTTATCGGGGACTAGCGGCCCGTACTCCTACGAGCAGTACTTC. This translates into CASSLSGTSGPYSYEQYF.

This chain joins TRBV30 and TRBJ1-1; possible D gene TRBD1, 5 bases. Germline V gives CDR1 GTSNPN, CDR2 SVGIG (reference sequence). CDR3 length: 15 residues. V was pared by 3 bases and J by 1 base, with 15 bases between. This chain's CDR3 is CAWSQKGPRNTEAFF. The CDR3 DNA sequence: TGTGCCTGGAGCCAGAAGGGACCGAGGAACACTGAAGCTTTCTTT.

This chain links TRBV28 with TRBJ1-2; D may be TRBD1 (5 bases). The CDR3 is made up of 13 amino acids. The V gene lost 2 bases and the J gene lost 2 bases, with 6 bases spanning the gap. In germline, CDR1 is MDHEN, CDR2 SYDVKM. DNA for the CDR3: TGTGCCAGCAGTTTACGACAGAACTATGGCTACACCTTC. Amino acid sequence: CASSLRQNYGYTF.

The V gene is TRBV5-4, the J gene TRBJ2-5, with 8 bases identical to TRBD2. The germline CDR1 and CDR2 sequences are SGHNT and YYREEE (reference sequence). J was trimmed by 5 bases and V by 4 bases; bases with no gene match: 7. The CDR3 extends over 14 amino acids. CDR3 sequence: CASSPQRGIETQYF. DNA of the CDR3: TGTGCCAGCAGCCCCCAGCGGGGGATCGAGACCCAGTACTTC.

The V gene is TRBV7-6, the J gene TRBJ2-1; 14 nucleotides line up with TRBD2. V was clipped by 5 bases and J by 10 bases; unmatched bases: 7. CDR1 is SGHVS and CDR2 is FNYEAQ in the germline V gene. CDR3 length: 15 residues. The CDR3 protein is CASSMGLAGEGEQFF. CDR3 sequence (DNA): TGTGCCAGCAGCATGGGACTAGCGGGAGAAGGGGAGCAGTTCTTC. Based on the CDR3 plus reference TRBV7-6 and TRBJ2-1, the full variable domain is GAGVSQSPRYKVTKRGQDVALRCDPISGHVSLYWYRQALGQGPEFLTYFNYEAQQDKSGLPNDRFSAERPEGSISTLTIQRTEQRDSAMYRCASSMGLAGEGEQFFGPGTRLTVL.

This chain joins TRBV28 and TRBJ2-3, with D perhaps matching TRBD1 (7 bases). The CDR3 is 14 amino acids. Germline V gives CDR1 MDHEN, CDR2 SYDVKM. V lost 6 bases and J 0 bases, leaving 10 bases between the germline ends. This chain's CDR3 is CASSQGGSTDTQYF. CDR3 bases: TGTGCCAGCAGCCAGGGGGGAAGCACAGATACGCAGTATTTT.

This clone was counted between two and nine times. The chain recombines TRBV7-4 with TRBJ2-1, with 15 nucleotides matching TRBD2. With 5 bases clipped from V and 8 bases from J, the junction kept 10 bases outside the gene matches. The CDR3 is 17 amino acids. Germline lookup yields CDR1 SGHVT and CDR2 SQSDAQ. In DNA form, the CDR3 reads TGTGCCAGCAGCCGCCGCCGGACTAGCGGGGGGGGTGATGAGCAGTTCTTC. Protein sequence: CASSRRRTSGGGDEQFF.

V gene TRBV4-3 combines with J gene TRBJ2-3; D gene uncertain. The V and J ends lost 0 bases and 4 bases respectively, with 8 bases between them. Germline V gene data show CDR1 as LGHNA and CDR2 as YSLEER. This CDR3 has 14 residues. The CDR3 DNA reads TGCGCCAGCAGCCAAGAAGGCCGTGCAGATACGCAGTATTTT. Its protein is CASSQEGRADTQYF.

The chain uses TRBV29-1 and TRBJ1-1, with D possibly matching TRBD1 (5 bases). The germline CDR1 and CDR2 sequences are SQVTM and ANQGSEA. The germline V and J ends were trimmed by 1 base and 10 bases, with 13 bases remaining between them. The CDR3 runs to 12 residues. CDR3 sequence (DNA): TGCAGCGTTGAAGGGGGGTCGGGCGCAGCTTTCTTT. It specifies CSVEGGSGAAFF. Full variable domain (remainder filled in from reference TRBV29-1 and TRBJ1-1): SAVISQKPSRDICQRGTSLTIQCQVDSQVTMMFWYRQQPGQSLTLIATANQGSEATYESGFVIDKFPISRPNLTFSTLTVSNMSPEDSSIYLCSVEGGSGAAFFGQGTRLTVV.

This chain joins TRBV19 and TRBJ2-1; D possibly uses TRBD1 or TRBD2 (5 bases each). Trimming pared 6 bases from V and 1 base from J, leaving 16 bases between. CDR3 length equals 16 residues. CDR1 and CDR2 from the germline V gene are LNHDA and SQIVND (reference sequence). CDR3 amino acids: CASRGTEPDSYNEQFF. CDR3 DNA sequence: TGTGCCAGTAGGGGGACGGAACCCGATTCCTACAATGAGCAGTTCTTC. The full variable domain, in which reference TRBV19 and TRBJ2-1 provide the parts outside the CDR3, is DGGITQSPKYLFRKEGQNVTLSCEQNLNHDAMYWYRQDPGQGLRLIYYSQIVNDFQKGDIAEGYSVSREKKESFPLTVTSAQKNPTAFYLCASRGTEPDSYNEQFFGPGTRLTVL.

The chain recombines TRBV18 with TRBJ2-1; 8 nucleotides agree with TRBD2. This CDR3 is 15 amino acids long. Germline lookup yields CDR1 KGHSH and CDR2 LQKENI. Trimming removed 2 bases from V and 7 bases from J; junction bases left unmatched: 7. CDR3 bases: TGTGCCAGCTCACCAATGGGACTAGAGAGAAATGAGCAGTTCTTC. It specifies CASSPMGLERNEQFF.

The gene calls are TRBV28 and TRBJ2-7; D possibly uses TRBD1 or TRBD2 (5 bases each). The CDR3 contains 15 residues. Germline CDR1 reads MDHEN; CDR2 reads SYDVKM. V lost 1 base to trimming and J lost 5 bases, with 15 bases between them. Here the CDR3 reads CASSLFGGSRDEQYF. CDR3 in DNA: TGTGCCAGCAGTTTATTTGGGGGAAGCAGGGACGAGCAGTACTTC.

CDR3 protein: CASSLVLAGGATARTQYF. CDR3 bases: TGCGCCAGCAGCTTGGTCCTAGCGGGAGGAGCTACCGCTCGTACGCAGTATTTT. The chain employs TRBV5-1 and TRBJ2-3, with 11 nucleotides matching TRBD2. Germline V CDR1 and CDR2: SGHRS, YFSETQ. Trimming removed 0 bases from V and 8 bases from J; junction bases left unmatched: 14. The CDR3 covers 18 residues.

The V gene is TRBV9, the J gene TRBJ1-3; D is undetermined. V shed 3 bases and J shed 5 bases, with 3 bases lying between them. The germline gives CDR1 SGDLS, CDR2 YYNGEE. The CDR3 has 11 residues. In DNA, the CDR3 is TGTGCCAGCAGCGGGAGAAACACCATATATTTT. Its translation is CASSGRNTIYF. Using reference TRBV9 and TRBJ1-3 for the parts outside the CDR3, the full variable domain is DSGVTQTPKHLITATGQRVTLRCSPRSGDLSVYWYQQSLDQGLQFLIQYYNGEERAKGNILERFSAQQFPDLHSELNLSSLELGDSALYFCASSGRNTIYFGEGSWLTVV.

V gene TRBV4-1 combines with J gene TRBJ1-3; no clear D. V dropped 0 bases and J dropped 0 bases, with 12 bases sitting between them. This CDR3 has 17 residues. Germline V gives CDR1 MGHRA, CDR2 YSYEKL. CDR3 DNA: TGCGCCAGCAGCCAAGATAAACAGCTTCACTCTGGAAACACCATATATTTT. It encodes CASSQDKQLHSGNTIYF.